This passage covers 6 T cell receptor beta chains from one sample sequenced in a study of shared clonotypes between healthy human individuals. The table came from immunoSEQ multiplex PCR; TCRdb's copy has only in-frame clones and leaves some out. Of about 470,000 clones in the sample, around 79% were seen once. Material for sequencing was PBMCs. The origin of the receptors is a middle-aged woman in good health. Some clones in this sample may be carry-over from other donors' samples.

This chain links TRBV5-1 with TRBJ2-1, with 7 bases lining up with TRBD1. Trimming at V came to 0 bases and at J to 4 bases, leaving 7 bases not matched to a gene. This CDR3 region has 16 residues. Germline CDR1 SGHRS, CDR2 YFSETQ. For the CDR3, the DNA is TGCGCCAGCAGCTTGGAGGGGGCCTGGGTATACAATGAGCAGTTCTTC. Translation: CASSLEGAWVYNEQFF.

This clone was picked up one time. The V call is TRBV10-3, the J call TRBJ2-2; D not certain. The CDR3 consists of 14 residues. Germline assignment: CDR1 ENHRY and CDR2 SYGVKD. V dropped 7 bases and J dropped 6 bases, with 15 bases sitting between them. CDR3 sequence: CAIKSLGVAGELFF. CDR3 nucleotide sequence: TGTGCCATCAAAAGCCTAGGTGTGGCCGGGGAGCTGTTTTTT.

The chain joins TRBV2 to TRBJ2-3; no definite D call. V shed 1 base and J shed 6 bases, with 11 bases lying between them. The length of the CDR3 is 14 residues. Germline CDR1 is SNHLY and CDR2 is FYNNEI. DNA for the CDR3: TGTGCCAGCAGTGAAGAGCGAGGTCCGGATACGCAGTATTTT. Translating gives CASSEERGPDTQYF.

V gene TRBV29-1 combines with J gene TRBJ2-1, with no clear D. Germline loops: CDR1 SQVTM, CDR2 ANQGSEA. There are 11 residues in the CDR3. V was clipped by 1 base and J by 9 bases, with 7 bases between them. DNA of the CDR3: TGCAGCGTTGAAGTACCTAGTGAGCAGTTCTTC. This codes for CSVEVPSEQFF.

This clone was seen a handful of times. The chain joins TRBV2 to TRBJ2-3; 9 bases match TRBD1. The germline V gene encodes CDR1 SNHLY and CDR2 FYNNEI. V was pared by 7 bases and J by 4 bases, with 6 bases of the junction left unmatched. The CDR3 is 14 amino acids. CDR3 coding DNA: TGTGCCAGCATTTGGACAGGGGCCGCAGATACGCAGTATTTT. Translated, it gives CASIWTGAADTQYF.

V usage is TRBV2 and J usage is TRBJ2-5, with D possibly being TRBD1 (5 bases). V lost 7 bases and J 2 bases, leaving 14 bases between the germline ends. The CDR3 extends over 14 amino acids. CDR1 and CDR2 from the germline V gene are SNHLY and FYNNEI. The CDR3 DNA reads TGTGCCAGCAAGGGATATAGGGGTCAAGAGACCCAGTACTTC. Translation: CASKGYRGQETQYF. Full variable domain (rest looked up from reference TRBV2 and TRBJ2-5): EPEVTQTPSHQVTQMGQEVILRCVPISNHLYFYWYRQILGQKVEFLVSFYNNEISEKSEIFDDQFSVERPDGSNFTLKIRSTKLEDSAMYFCASKGYRGQETQYFGPGTRLLVL.